This entry is about one TCR beta chain. Profiling relied on immunoSEQ multiplex PCR, and the TCRdb table lists in-frame clones only, not all of them. The repertoire consists of 70,000 to 85,000 clones, with just over 90% occurring once and the leading ten covering more than 0.25%. CDR3 size: 22 residues. Germline lookup yields CDR1 SGDLS and CDR2 YYNGEE. Trimming took 6 bases from V and 0 from J; bases not matched to a gene: 19. This specimen belongs to a study of technical replicates of blood from a few donors. The chain uses TRBV9 and TRBJ2-3; TRBD2 matches at 16 bases. The sequence was obtained from a human donor in good health. The sequenced sample was T cells isolated from PBMCs. The CDR3 loop reads CASTLTPGLAGGTGRSTDTQYF. CDR3 sequence (DNA): TGTGCCAGCACCCTAACGCCGGGACTAGCGGGAGGGACTGGACGAAGCACAGATACGCAGTATTTT.